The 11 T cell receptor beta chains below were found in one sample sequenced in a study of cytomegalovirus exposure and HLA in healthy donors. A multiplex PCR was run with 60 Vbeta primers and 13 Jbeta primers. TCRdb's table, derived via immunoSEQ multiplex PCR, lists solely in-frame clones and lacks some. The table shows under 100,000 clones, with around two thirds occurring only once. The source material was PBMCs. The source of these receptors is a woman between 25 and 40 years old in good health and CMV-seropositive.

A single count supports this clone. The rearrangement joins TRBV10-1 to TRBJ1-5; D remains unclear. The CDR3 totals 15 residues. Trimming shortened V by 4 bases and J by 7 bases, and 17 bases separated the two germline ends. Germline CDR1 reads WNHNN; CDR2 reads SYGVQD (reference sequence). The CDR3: CASSVSARAGQPQHF. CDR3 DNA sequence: TGCGCCAGCAGTGTTTCCGCGAGGGCGGGACAGCCCCAGCATTTT.

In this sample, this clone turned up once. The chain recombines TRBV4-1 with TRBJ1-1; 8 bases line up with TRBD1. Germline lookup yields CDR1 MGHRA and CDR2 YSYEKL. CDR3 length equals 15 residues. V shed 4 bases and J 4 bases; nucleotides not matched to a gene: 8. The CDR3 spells CASSPQGARFTEAFF. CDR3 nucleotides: TGCGCCAGCAGCCCTCAGGGGGCGCGATTCACTGAAGCTTTCTTT.

CDR3 sequence reads: CASSLTRVHEQYF. The CDR3, as DNA: TGTGCCAGCAGCTTAACCAGGGTCCACGAGCAGTACTTC. The chain uses TRBV11-2 and TRBJ2-7, with D tentatively TRBD1 (5 bases). The CDR3 sequence is 13 residues long. Germline loops: CDR1 SGHAT, CDR2 FQNNGV. V was shortened by 2 bases and J by 5 bases, with 10 bases between the two germline ends.

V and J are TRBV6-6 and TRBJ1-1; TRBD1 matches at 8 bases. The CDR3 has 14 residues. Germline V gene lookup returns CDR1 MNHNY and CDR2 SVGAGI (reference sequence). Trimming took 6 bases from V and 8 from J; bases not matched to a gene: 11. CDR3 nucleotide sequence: TGTGCCAGCAGCCGACTTACAGGGGGTGGCGAAGCTTTCTTT. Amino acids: CASSRLTGGGEAFF.

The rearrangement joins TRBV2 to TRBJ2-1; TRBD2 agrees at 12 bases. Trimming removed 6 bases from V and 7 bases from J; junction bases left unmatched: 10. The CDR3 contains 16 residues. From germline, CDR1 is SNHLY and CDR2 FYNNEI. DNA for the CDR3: TGTGCCAGCAGGCGAAGACTAGCGGGGGAGAGTAATGAGCAGTTCTTC. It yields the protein CASRRRLAGESNEQFF. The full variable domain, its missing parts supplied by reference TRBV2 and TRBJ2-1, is EPEVTQTPSHQVTQMGQEVILRCVPISNHLYFYWYRQILGQKVEFLVSFYNNEISEKSEIFDDQFSVERPDGSNFTLKIRSTKLEDSAMYFCASRRRLAGESNEQFFGPGTRLTVL.

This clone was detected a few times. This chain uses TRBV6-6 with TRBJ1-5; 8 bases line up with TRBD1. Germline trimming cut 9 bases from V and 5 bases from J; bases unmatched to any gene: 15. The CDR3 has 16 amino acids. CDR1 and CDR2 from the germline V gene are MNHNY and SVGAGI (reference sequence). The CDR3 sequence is CASMDRDGGGHQPQHF. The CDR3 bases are TGTGCCAGTATGGACAGGGATGGGGGGGGGCATCAGCCCCAGCATTTT.

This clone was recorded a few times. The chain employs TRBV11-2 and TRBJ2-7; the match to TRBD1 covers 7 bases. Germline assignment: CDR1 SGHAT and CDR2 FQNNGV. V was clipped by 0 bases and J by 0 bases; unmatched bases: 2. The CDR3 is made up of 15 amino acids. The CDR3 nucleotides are TGTGCCAGCAGCTTAGATGGGACAGCCTCCTACGAGCAGTACTTC. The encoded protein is CASSLDGTASYEQYF.

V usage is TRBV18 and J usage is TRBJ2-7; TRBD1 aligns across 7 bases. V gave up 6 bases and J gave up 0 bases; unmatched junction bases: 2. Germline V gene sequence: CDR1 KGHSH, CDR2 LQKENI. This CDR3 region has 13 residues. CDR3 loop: CASSGDSSYEQYF. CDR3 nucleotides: TGTGCCAGCTCGGGGGACAGCTCCTACGAGCAGTACTTC.

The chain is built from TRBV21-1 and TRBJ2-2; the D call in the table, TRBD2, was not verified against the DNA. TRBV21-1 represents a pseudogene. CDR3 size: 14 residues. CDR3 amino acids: CASSKVSGGGELFF. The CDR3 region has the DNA TGTGCCAGCAGCAAAGTAAGCGGAGGCGGGGAGCTGTTTTTT.

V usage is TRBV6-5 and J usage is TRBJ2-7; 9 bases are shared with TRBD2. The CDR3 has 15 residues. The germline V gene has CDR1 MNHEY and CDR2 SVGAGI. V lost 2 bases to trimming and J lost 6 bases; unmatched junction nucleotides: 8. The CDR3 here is CASSYEAGLAREQYF. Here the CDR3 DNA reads TGTGCCAGCAGTTACGAGGCGGGACTAGCTCGCGAGCAGTACTTC.

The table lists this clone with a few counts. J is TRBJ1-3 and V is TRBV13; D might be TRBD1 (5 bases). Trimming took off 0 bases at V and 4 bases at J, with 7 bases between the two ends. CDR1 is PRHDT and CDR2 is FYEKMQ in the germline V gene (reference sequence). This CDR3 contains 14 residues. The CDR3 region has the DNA TGTGCCAGCAGCTTAGGCCAGGGAGGAAACACCATATATTTT. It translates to CASSLGQGGNTIYF. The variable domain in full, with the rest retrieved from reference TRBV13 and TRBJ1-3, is AAGVIQSPRHLIKEKRETATLKCYPIPRHDTVYWYQQGPGQDPQFLISFYEKMQSDKGSIPDRFSAQQFSDYHSELNMSSLELGDSALYFCASSLGQGGNTIYFGEGSWLTVV.